These T cell receptor beta chains were read from a single sample in a study of identical twins. A single record per CDR3 protein comes from TCRdb applying MiXCR to the 5' RACE reads. The sample shows under 1 million distinct CDR3 sequences, around 12% of them seen only once. The sample also formed part of further work on yellow fever vaccine responses in identical twins.

Material: PBMCs. The receptors here all came from a woman aged 18-29 years in good health. CDR3s include the opening cysteine and the closing phenylalanine or tryptophan. Fields, in order: D gene, clone size, V gene, J gene, CDR3 DNA, CDR3 protein. The D gene is left open where the match is weak. Clone size, where shown, is once, few, many, or a class for clones that have expanded.

-	once	TRBV6-6	TRBJ1-2	TGTGCCAGCAGTTACTCGGGGGGGGTTCTGAACTATGGCTACACCTTC	CASSYSGGVLNYGYTF
-	many	TRBV7-2	TRBJ2-3	TGTGCCAGCAGCTTAGGAAGCGGCAACACAGATACGCAGTATTTT	CASSLGSGNTDTQYF
TRBD2	few	TRBV7-6	TRBJ2-5	TGTGCCAGCAGCTTAGGTCCGGGACTACAAGAGACCCAGTACTTC	CASSLGPGLQETQYF
TRBD2	-	TRBV28	TRBJ2-7	TGTGCCAGCAGTCCGGGGGGGGCTAGCGGAGGCCAAACCTACGAGCAGTACTTC	CASSPGGASGGQTYEQYF
-	many	TRBV20-1	TRBJ1-1	TGCAGTGCTAGTTTTTACCGGTCTTTTGGTGAAGCTTTCTTT	CSASFYRSFGEAFF
TRBD2	-	TRBV15	TRBJ2-1	TGTGCCACCAGCAGACTAGCGGGAGGGCTCAATGAGCAGTTCTTC	CATSRLAGGLNEQFF
TRBD2	-	TRBV5-1	TRBJ2-3	TGCGCCAGCAGCTTGGCGGCAGGGGCGAGACTAGCGGGGGCAAGCACAGATACGCAGTATTTT	CASSLAAGARLAGASTDTQYF
TRBD2	-	TRBV20-1	TRBJ2-5	TGCAGTGCCCCGGCTAGCGGGGCCCTCCGGGAGACCCAGTACTTC	CSAPASGALRETQYF
-	few	TRBV29-1	TRBJ2-1	TGCAGCGCATGGGACCAAAAGGGTAATGAGCAGTTCTTC	CSAWDQKGNEQFF
TRBD1	-	TRBV5-1	TRBJ2-3	TGCGCCAGCAATCGAGGACAGGGGGCCTCAGATACGCAGTATTTT	CASNRGQGASDTQYF
TRBD1	-	TRBV7-6	TRBJ2-2	TGTGCCAGCAGCTCCAAACCTCCCGGGACAGGGTTTACCGGGGAGCTGTTTTTT	CASSSKPPGTGFTGELFF
-	-	TRBV18	TRBJ1-3	TGTGCCAGCTCACCACCCGGGGGATCAGGAAACACCATATATTTT	CASSPPGGSGNTIYF
-	few	TRBV5-6	TRBJ1-1	TGTGCCAGCAGCCCCGGGTGGTCATTGAACACTGAAGCTTTCTTT	CASSPGWSLNTEAFF
TRBD2	-	TRBV7-9	TRBJ2-1	TGTGCCAGCAGCCCCGAGACTAGCGGGACCTACAATGAGCAGTTCTTC	CASSPETSGTYNEQFF
TRBD1	many	TRBV6-1	TRBJ2-5	TGTGCCAGCAGTGATGCTTGGACAGGGGGGGAGACCCAGTACTTC	CASSDAWTGGETQYF
-	few	TRBV5-6	TRBJ1-2	TGTGCCAGCAGCTTGGGGGAGGCCGGTGGCTACACCTTC	CASSLGEAGGYTF
TRBD1	few	TRBV20-1	TRBJ2-2	TGCAGTGCTAGCAACACCGGGACAGGAAAAACCGGGGAGCTGTTTTTT	CSASNTGTGKTGELFF
TRBD2	-	TRBV20-1	TRBJ2-1	TGCTGTGCTAGAGATGGGTCTTCCGGGAGGGTCTACAATGAGCAGTTCTTC	CCARDGSSGRVYNEQFF
TRBD1	few	TRBV20-1	TRBJ2-1	TGCAGTGCTCGAGTCCGACAGGGTTCGAATGAGCAGTTCTTC	CSARVRQGSNEQFF
TRBD2	many	TRBV29-1	TRBJ2-5	TGCAGCGTCAGACTAGCGGGAGGTGGAGAGACCCAGTACTTC	CSVRLAGGGETQYF
-	-	TRBV20-1	TRBJ2-5	TGCAGTGCTAGGTTCCACAGGGGAGGTTTGGAGACCCAGTACTTC	CSARFHRGGLETQYF
-	-	TRBV7-2	TRBJ1-1	TGTGCCAGCAGACTCAGGGTGAACACTGAAGCTTTCTTT	CASRLRVNTEAFF
TRBD1	few	TRBV6-2/TRBV6-3	TRBJ1-5	TGTGCCAGCAGCCAGGACAGGGTTCGGAATCAGCCCCAGCATTTT	CASSQDRVRNQPQHF
-	-	TRBV10-1	TRBJ2-4	TGCGCCAGCAGTGATGGGGGGACCAAAAACATTCAGTACTTC	CASSDGGTKNIQYF
TRBD2	few	TRBV29-1	TRBJ2-7	TGCAGCGTTGAATCGGCGGGAGGAACAGGCGAGCAGTACTTC	CSVESAGGTGEQYF
TRBD1	-	TRBV6-5	TRBJ1-2	TGTGCCAGCAGCTACGGAGGGACAGGGGTTGCTAACTATGGCTACACCTTC	CASSYGGTGVANYGYTF
-	-	TRBV5-1	TRBJ1-2	TGCGCCAGCAGCTTGGGAAGGCAGGGAGATGGCTACACCTTC	CASSLGRQGDGYTF
-	-	TRBV7-8	TRBJ2-7	TGTGCCAGCAGCTCCTGGAATGGGACAATTGTAAAGTACTTC	CASSSWNGTIVKYF
-	-	TRBV7-6	TRBJ2-1	TGTGCCAGCAGTTTTGGAGGTCCAGGAAACTACAATGAGCAGTTCTTC	CASSFGGPGNYNEQFF
-	few	TRBV7-9	TRBJ2-2	TGTGCCAGCTGGAGCACCGGGGAGCTGTTTTTT	CASWSTGELFF
-	few	TRBV6-2/TRBV6-3	TRBJ2-2	TGTGCCAGCAGTTACGTGGCGCCGAACACCGGGGAGCTGTTTTTT	CASSYVAPNTGELFF
-	few	TRBV3-1	TRBJ2-3	TGTGCCAGCAGCCCCCCTAGTTTCAGAAGGAGAGGACCAGATACGCAGTATTTT	CASSPPSFRRRGPDTQYF
TRBD2	-	TRBV10-3	TRBJ2-1	TGTGCCATCAGTGTAGCGGGTTTGAACAATGAGCAGTTCTTC	CAISVAGLNNEQFF
-	few	TRBV7-8	TRBJ1-6	TGTGCCAGCAGCACCCGGACAAGGGATTCACCCCTCCACTTT	CASSTRTRDSPLHF
TRBD1	few	TRBV24-1	TRBJ2-5	TGTGCCACCAGTGAAGCGGGACAGGGGGCTTCAGAGACCCAGTACTTC	CATSEAGQGASETQYF
-	few	TRBV6-1	TRBJ1-5	TGTGCCAGCAGGACCTCCGGGTATAGCAATCAGCCCCAGCATTTT	CASRTSGYSNQPQHF
TRBD1	-	TRBV2	TRBJ2-3	TGTGCCAGCACCCAACAGGGGTCAGATACGCAGTATTTT	CASTQQGSDTQYF
TRBD1	many	TRBV29-1	TRBJ2-2	TGCAGCGCCGAGTTCCGGGACAGAAACACCGGGGAGCTGTTTTTT	CSAEFRDRNTGELFF
-	-	TRBV12-3/TRBV12-4	TRBJ1-2	TGTGCCAGCAGTTTACGAGGCAGATCTAACTATGGCTACACCTTC	CASSLRGRSNYGYTF
-	many	TRBV12-3/TRBV12-4	TRBJ1-1	TGTGCCAGCAGTTTAGGGCCGGGTACTGAAGCTTTCTTT	CASSLGPGTEAFF
-	many	TRBV29-1	TRBJ2-7	TGCAGCGTTGTTCGGCAGGGAAGGGAGCAGTACTTC	CSVVRQGREQYF
TRBD1	-	TRBV29-1	TRBJ2-1	TGCAGCGCTTGGACAGGAAAGGGTGAGCAGTTCTTC	CSAWTGKGEQFF
-	-	TRBV4-1	TRBJ2-7	TGCGCCAGCAGCCAAGATAGGATGGCGGGTACCTCCTACGAGCAGTACTTC	CASSQDRMAGTSYEQYF
-	few	TRBV3-1	TRBJ2-1	TGTGCCAGCAGCCAAGTGTCCAGGTTCGAGGAGCAGTTCTTC	CASSQVSRFEEQFF
-	-	TRBV7-9	TRBJ2-5	TGTGCCAGCAGCTCGGTAGGGAGCCAAGAGACCCAGTACTTC	CASSSVGSQETQYF
-	few	TRBV9	TRBJ2-3	TGTGCCAGCAGCGTAGGCACTTCTATAGGGGATACGCAGTATTTT	CASSVGTSIGDTQYF
-	few	TRBV5-6	TRBJ2-3	TGTGCCAGCAGCTGGGGCAAGGGGTCAGATACGCAGTATTTT	CASSWGKGSDTQYF
TRBD2	few	TRBV20-1	TRBJ2-7	TGCAGTGCTGGGACTAGCGGGAGTTGGGACGAGCAGTACTTC	CSAGTSGSWDEQYF
TRBD2	few	TRBV20-1	TRBJ2-1	TGCAGTGCCAAGACTAGCCGGAAGGACAATGAGCAGTTCTTC	CSAKTSRKDNEQFF
-	-	TRBV28	TRBJ2-1	TGTGCCAGCACCGGGCCCGGGGGCATCGGAGGCAGGTCCTACTATGAGCAGTTCTTC	CASTGPGGIGGRSYYEQFF
TRBD2	-	TRBV27	TRBJ2-7	TGTGCCAGCAGGGGCGGGAGGGCCCGGGAGCAGTACTTC	CASRGGRAREQYF
TRBD1	-	TRBV20-1	TRBJ2-3	TGCAGTGCCTACCGGGACAGGGGGCGCGGGGGCCGTTTAGGAGATACGCAGTATTTT	CSAYRDRGRGGRLGDTQYF
-	few	TRBV28	TRBJ1-1	TGTGCCAGCAGTCTAAGCGCTTGGGTCGACACTGAAGCTTTCTTT	CASSLSAWVDTEAFF
TRBD1	-	TRBV6-1	TRBJ2-1	TGTGCCAGCAGATCCGGACAGGAGCCCTACAATGAGCAGTTCTTC	CASRSGQEPYNEQFF
-	few	TRBV3-1	TRBJ2-5	TGTGCCAGCAGCCAAGAGGCAGGGAAAGAGACCCAGTACTTC	CASSQEAGKETQYF
-	-	TRBV19	TRBJ2-2	TGTGCCAGTAGTATTATGGGGGACACCGGGGAGCTGTTTTTT	CASSIMGDTGELFF
TRBD2	few	TRBV29-1	TRBJ2-3	TGCAGCTCTAGCGGGGGCAAGACAGATACGCAGTATTTT	CSSSGGKTDTQYF
TRBD2	many	TRBV12-3/TRBV12-4	TRBJ2-1	TGTGCCAGCAGCCTGAGCGGGAGGCAGTTCTTC	CASSLSGRQFF
-	few	TRBV12-3/TRBV12-4	TRBJ2-4	TGTGCCAGCAGTGACCCTAGGAAGGCCAAAAACATTCAGTACTTC	CASSDPRKAKNIQYF
-	-	TRBV20-1	TRBJ1-1	TGCAGTGCCCTGAAGGCGGGGAAGATGAACACTGAAGCTTTCTTT	CSALKAGKMNTEAFF